Presented here are 8 T cell receptor beta chains from one specimen sequenced in a study of OX40 agonist ivuxolimab in advanced cancers. TCRdb keeps only in-frame clones here, not all; method: immunoSEQ multiplex PCR. The sample consists of tens of thousands of clones, 80% of them appearing once. The starting material was CD4+ or CD8+ T cells sorted from blood, obtained in a trial of the OX40 agonist ivuxolimab. All receptors derive from an adult with an advanced solid tumor such as melanoma, head and neck, liver or kidney cancer.

The chain links TRBV4-3 to TRBJ2-7; TRBD2 might be the D (6 bases). This CDR3 is 13 amino acids long. Germline CDR1 is LGHNA and CDR2 is YSLEER. The V gene lost 4 bases and the J gene lost 3 bases, with 10 bases spanning the gap. CDR3: CASSPLGGYEQYF. DNA of the CDR3: TGCGCCAGCAGCCCATTGGGGGGCTACGAGCAGTACTTC.

The V call is TRBV19, the J call TRBJ2-3; D may be TRBD1 (6 bases). This CDR3 is 16 amino acids long. CDR1 is LNHDA, CDR2 SQIVND, per germline (reference sequence). V lost 0 bases to trimming and J lost 7 bases, with 17 bases between them. CDR3 DNA sequence: TGTGCCAGTAGTATAGACTCCGACACGGACAGCAATACGCAGTATTTT. Protein sequence: CASSIDSDTDSNTQYF. Complete variable domain (other parts from reference TRBV19 and TRBJ2-3): DGGITQSPKYLFRKEGQNVTLSCEQNLNHDAMYWYRQDPGQGLRLIYYSQIVNDFQKGDIAEGYSVSREKKESFPLTVTSAQKNPTAFYLCASSIDSDTDSNTQYFGPGTRLTVL.

The chain combines TRBV6-5 with TRBJ2-7, with D uncertain. V shed 5 bases and J shed 4 bases, with 12 bases lying between them. The CDR3 runs 13 residues. CDR1 is MNHEY and CDR2 is SVGAGI in the germline V gene. The CDR3 DNA sequence: TGTGCCAGCAGTGCCTCCCCCGGGTACGAGCAGTACTTC. Translation: CASSASPGYEQYF.

This chain connects TRBV10-1 to TRBJ1-2; D remains ambiguous. The germline V gene has CDR1 WNHNN and CDR2 SYGVQD (reference sequence). Trimming cost V 10 bases and J 2 bases, with 11 bases left between them. There are 12 residues in the CDR3. CDR3 sequence reads: CATVDGNYGYTF. The DNA for the CDR3 is TGCGCCACCGTGGACGGCAACTATGGCTACACCTTC.

The V call is TRBV11-2, the J call TRBJ1-2; TRBD1 matches 8 bases. CDR3 length equals 15 residues. After removal of 5 bases from V and 4 bases from J, the junction contained 9 bases not matched to a gene. The germline V gene has CDR1 SGHAT and CDR2 FQNNGV. Here the CDR3 DNA reads TGTGCCAGCAGCGCATCCGTGACAGGGGCCTATGGCTACACCTTC. It encodes CASSASVTGAYGYTF.

The chain employs TRBV4-1 and TRBJ2-3; 7 bases fit TRBD2. CDR3 size: 17 residues. V gave up 3 bases and J gave up 1 base; unmatched junction bases: 10. Germline CDR1 reads MGHRA; CDR2 reads YSYEKL. In DNA, the CDR3 is TGCGCCAGCAGCCACCTTGGGGGGGGTGTCGGCACAGATACGCAGTATTTT. Translated: CASSHLGGGVGTDTQYF.

The V and J genes are TRBV7-9 and TRBJ2-1; TRBD1 aligns across 9 bases. CDR3 size: 15 residues. Germline V CDR1 and CDR2: SEHNR, FQNEAQ (reference sequence). Unmatched junction bases numbered 11, after V lost 6 bases and J lost 8 bases. CDR3 in amino acids: CASRPPGQGWHEQFF. Here the CDR3 DNA reads TGTGCCAGCAGACCACCGGGACAGGGATGGCATGAGCAGTTCTTC.

The chain has TRBV21-1 and TRBJ1-1. TRBV21-1 is annotated as a pseudogene. The CDR3 consists of 14 residues. CDR3 in DNA: TGTGCCAGCAGCCGCGGGGCGGCTAACACTGAAGCTTTCTTT. Translating gives CASSRGAANTEAFF.